This T cell receptor beta chain was obtained from a study of immune evolution from preneoplasia to lung adenocarcinoma. The V and J ends lost 2 bases and 5 bases respectively, with 10 bases between them. CDR1 and CDR2 (germline): SGHDT, YYEEEE. The CDR3 spans 14 residues. Measured with immunoSEQ multiplex PCR; TCRdb has only the in-frame clones, and not every one. Here the sample spans about 4,100 clones, 65% to 80% being singletons. The chain is built from TRBV5-6 and TRBJ2-2; D is unclear. This receptor was obtained from a person between 50 and 69 years old with lung adenocarcinoma. What was sequenced was FFPE minimally invasive lung adenocarcinoma tissue. The CDR3 nucleotides read TGTGCCAGCAGCTTTAAGGGATTAACCGGGGAGCTGTTTTTT. This encodes CASSFKGLTGELFF.